This is a list of T cell receptor beta chains from one sample in a study of beta chain features in type 1 diabetes. Libraries were prepared by immunoSEQ multiplex PCR; TCRdb keeps only in-frame clonotypes and omits some of them. The data show roughly 260,000 clones, under 13% seen once. Input material: naive CD4+ T cells from blood. The receptors derive from a young man with type 1 diabetes. The CDR3 runs from the conserved cysteine through the conserved F or W. For some rows the clone size is stated as once, few or many, or as a class when expanded; others skip it.

clone_size j_call v_call cdr3_length cdr3_aa
few TRBJ1-6 TRBV15 13 CATGSSYNSPLHF
. TRBJ1-1 TRBV5-4 16 CASSLRGSDRDTEAFF
. TRBJ1-4 TRBV7-6 15 CASSSRATTNEKLFF
. TRBJ1-1 TRBV5-1 16 CASSLEGQGLNTEAFF
. TRBJ2-1 TRBV27 15 CASSSLAGGKNEQFF
few TRBJ2-2 TRBV18 19 CASSRNSFSGTGNTGELFF
. TRBJ1-1 TRBV18 13 CASSPKQDTEAFF
few TRBJ2-7 TRBV30 15 CAWSQPGTVPNVQYF
few TRBJ1-5 TRBV28 14 CASSSGQGDQPQHF
. TRBJ2-4 TRBV7-9 14 CASSPRTTPGIQYF
. TRBJ1-1 TRBV20-1 11 CSATGGAEAFF
few TRBJ2-3 TRBV6-4 15 CASSDPGTGKDTQYF
. TRBJ1-6 TRBV6-4 13 CASRTIQGSPLHF
few TRBJ1-4 TRBV7-2 12 CASSPRGKKLFF
few TRBJ1-6 TRBV28 17 CASSLWSGQGVDSPLHF
few TRBJ1-1 TRBV11-1 13 CASSSQSGTEAFF
few TRBJ2-3 TRBV29-1 15 CSTTSWTGATDTQYF
few TRBJ1-5 TRBV27 14 CATQLGGGNQPQHF
. TRBJ1-4 TRBV10-3 12 CASRTGREKLFF
few TRBJ2-3 TRBV7-2 15 CASSFSGVSTDTQYF
. TRBJ2-1 TRBV10-3 14 CAISESQGWHEQFF
few TRBJ2-3 TRBV7-9 14 CASSLAQITDTQYF
. TRBJ2-5 TRBV6-1 13 CAIKQGPQETQYF
few TRBJ2-4 TRBV10-3 15 CAISDPLAGENIQYF
. TRBJ1-1 TRBV7-9 15 CASSPYPPQNTEAFF
. TRBJ2-3 TRBV5-8 15 CASSWTRASTDTQYF
few TRBJ1-1 TRBV6-1 11 CASSPRPEAFF
few TRBJ2-7 TRBV7-9 11 CASSQEYEQYF
few TRBJ2-1 TRBV9 14 CASSVELEAGEQFF
. TRBJ1-6 TRBV7-9 15 CASRPTDGLNSPLHF
. TRBJ1-1 TRBV5-1 16 CASSLVGTGYSTEAFF
. TRBJ2-2 TRBV6-5 12 CASSSNTGELFF
. TRBJ1-1 TRBV6-5 14 CASIRVSGNTEAFF
few TRBJ2-7 TRBV29-1 12 CSGTGQDYEQYF
few TRBJ1-2 TRBV19 13 CASTMGQIYGYTF
few . TRBV29-1 12 CSVTTGGDEQYF
. TRBJ2-2 TRBV5-4 14 CASRKQGASGELFF
. TRBJ1-1 TRBV6-6 13 CASSRGMNTEAFF
few TRBJ2-3 TRBV4-3 16 CASSLLAGGQVDTQYF
. TRBJ2-6 TRBV10-2 15 CATSGETSGANVLTF
. TRBJ2-3 TRBV5-1 13 CASSGQGTDTQYF
. TRBJ2-1 TRBV18 14 CASSRDRVNLEQFF
. TRBJ2-1 TRBV18 17 CASSPPNGKGGLNEQFF
few TRBJ1-6 TRBV14 21 CASSQGGGKTPASSYNSPLHF
. TRBJ2-1 TRBV6-5 15 CASSPVGGGNNEQFF
few TRBJ2-1 TRBV5-6 18 CASSVPGWGGPSYNEQFF
. TRBJ2-3 TRBV7-9 15 CASSAPGLVGDTQYF
. TRBJ2-3 TRBV4-2 18 CASSQAIVGRGATDTQYF
. TRBJ2-7 TRBV2 12 CASRPGVLEQYF
. TRBJ1-5 TRBV11-2 14 CASSQGTEHQPQHF
. TRBJ2-5 TRBV5-1 14 CASSSGESGETQYF
. TRBJ1-2 TRBV10-3 14 CAISETRNPYGYTF